The rows below give T cell receptor beta chains drawn from one sample of a study of T cell responses to AZD1222 COVID-19 vaccine. Measured with immunoSEQ multiplex PCR; TCRdb has only the in-frame clones, and not every one. The sample comprises about 150,000 clones, about 87% of which are singletons, and more than 3% rests with the top ten. The sample in question was peripheral blood, obtained on day 0 of MenACWY control vaccination. The receptors shown here come from an adult in good health. Both conserved end residues are part of each CDR3. Each record gives: J gene, V gene, CDR3 protein.

TRBJ1-3,TRBV11-2,CASSLDINTDSGNTIYF
TRBJ1-1,TRBV3-1/TRBV3-2,CASSRKSGNTEAFF
TRBJ2-2,TRBV2,CASSVTPTGVNTGELFF
TRBJ2-1,TRBV19,CASSMGTGYEGDEQFF
TRBJ1-5,TRBV4-1,CASSQDVGRGQNQPQHF
TRBJ2-7,TRBV21-1,CASSKGWDRGHSYEQYF
TRBJ2-7,TRBV27,CASRKRVGYEQYF
TRBJ2-1,TRBV7-9,CASRSSGRGTEQFF
TRBJ2-7,TRBV2,CATMRPYEQYF
TRBJ1-1,TRBV6-6,CASSQRPNTEAFF
TRBJ1-3,TRBV2,CASSELARGGGNTIYF
TRBJ1-5,TRBV6-2/TRBV6-3,CASSQGANQPQHF
TRBJ1-2,TRBV15,CATSGVGRGYGYTF
TRBJ2-7,TRBV7-2,CASSLAITGSLNLYF
TRBJ1-2,TRBV4-3,CASSQEVGRAYGYTF
TRBJ1-3,TRBV18,CASSAGVVLSGNTIYF
TRBJ2-3,TRBV6-1,CASSEKTGLRADTQYF
TRBJ2-7,TRBV7-2,CASSRSGSNYGKYF
TRBJ2-5,TRBV15,CATSRARGETQYF
TRBJ2-1,TRBV4-1,CAISRGRGYNEQFF
TRBJ1-6,TRBV18,CASSRRESPLHF
TRBJ1-1,TRBV27,CASSLSGQGVNTEAFF
TRBJ2-7,TRBV14,CASSQGSRGPLWLHYEQYF
TRBJ1-1,TRBV2,CASSGQGGEAFF
TRBJ2-7,TRBV5-1,CASSLETSGTYEQYF
TRBJ2-7,TRBV15,CATSRDKAGPYEQYF
TRBJ1-2,TRBV18,CASSPGQGDRYGYTF
TRBJ1-2,TRBV19,CASSIIAGINYGYTF
TRBJ2-7,TRBV27,CASSPLDPLREQYF
TRBJ1-1,TRBV6-6,CASSPISGGRMNTEAFF
TRBJ1-5,TRBV19,CASRTATGGDSNQPQHF
TRBJ1-1,TRBV7-3,CASSLIVNTEAFF
TRBJ2-3,TRBV15,CATSRRGSTDTQYF
TRBJ2-2,TRBV5-1,CASRRGGGAGELFF
TRBJ1-2,TRBV6-6,CASSPDKIHGYTF
TRBJ1-2,TRBV19,CASRNKGQANYGYTF
TRBJ1-4,TRBV18,CASSPREGFGEKLFF
TRBJ2-5,TRBV28,CASRGTGGLETQYF
TRBJ2-1,TRBV25-1,CASRGGGYNEQFF
TRBJ1-5,TRBV28,CASSRGTGESNQPQHF
TRBJ2-2,TRBV18,CASSPESNTGELFF
TRBJ2-1,TRBV7-3,CASSLISGNEQFF
TRBJ1-4,TRBV2,CASSGGQWAVNEKLFF
TRBJ2-1,TRBV30,CAYSSGSANEQFF
TRBJ1-5,TRBV7-2,CASSYDASQPQHF
TRBJ2-3,TRBV4-1,CASSQQGVGSTDTQYF
TRBJ1-1,TRBV27,CASRQDGYTEAFF
TRBJ2-2,TRBV4-1,CASSQTGTGAGELFF
TRBJ1-2,TRBV7-2,CASSSRTGSVEGYTF
TRBJ1-1,TRBV29-1,CSANPGFGMNTEAFF
TRBJ2-1,TRBV9,CASTSGQGSYNEQFF
TRBJ2-2,TRBV11-2,CASKPRAPLGAGELFF
TRBJ2-7,TRBV4-1,CASRQGPSSYEQYF